One sample yielded the 12 T cell receptor beta chains listed below, sequenced in a study of cytomegalovirus exposure and HLA in healthy donors. The PCR was carried out with 60 Vbeta primers and 13 Jbeta primers. The protocol was immunoSEQ multiplex PCR, while the TCRdb copy is restricted to in-frame clones and leaves out a portion. The sample includes roughly 110,000 clones, 80% to 90% seen only once; the top ten take about 1.6%. The sequenced sample was PBMCs. These receptors came from a man in his fifties or sixties in good health and CMV-seronegative.

In this sample, this clone turned up a few times. The CDR3 region has the DNA TGTGCCAGCAGTCAGATCCCTTCCAATGAGCAGTTCTTC. It encodes CASSQIPSNEQFF. The chain has TRBV7-9 and TRBJ2-1; D is unresolved. Germline lookup yields CDR1 SEHNR and CDR2 FQNEAQ (reference sequence). The CDR3 is made up of 13 amino acids. The germline V and J ends were trimmed by 6 bases and 6 bases, with 12 bases remaining between them.

This chain joins TRBV29-1 and TRBJ2-3; a possible D gene is TRBD2 (6 bases). CDR3 length: 13 residues. The V end was cut by 6 bases, the J end by 0 bases, with 10 bases between. Germline CDR1 and CDR2: SQVTM and ANQGSEA. The CDR3 region is CSVRRGSTDTQYF. CDR3 coding DNA: TGCAGCGTGCGCCGGGGGAGCACAGATACGCAGTATTTT.

The genes are TRBV30 and TRBJ1-2, with 7 bases matching TRBD1. The V gene end was trimmed by 1 base and the J gene end by 4 bases; junction bases not matched to a gene: 15. The CDR3 covers 17 residues. The germline V gene has CDR1 GTSNPN and CDR2 SVGIG (reference sequence). CDR3 in DNA: TGTGCCTGGAGTGCGGCCAGGGGGGAATGGGGAAGCTATGGCTACACCTTC. Amino acid sequence: CAWSAARGEWGSYGYTF.

CDR3 sequence: CASRVAGSDWEQYV. In DNA form, the CDR3 reads TGTGCCAGCAGAGTTGCCGGGTCGGACTGGGAGCAGTACGTC. The chain employs TRBV6-1 and TRBJ2-7; TRBD2 is a possible D gene (5 bases). This CDR3 is 14 amino acids long. The V end lost 6 bases, the J end lost 7 bases, and 19 bases lay between the germline ends. Germline assignment: CDR1 MNHNS and CDR2 SASEGT.

The chain combines TRBV2 with TRBJ2-5; 7 bases match TRBD1. J lost 3 bases, V lost 7 bases, and 11 bases had no gene match. Germline loops: CDR1 SNHLY, CDR2 FYNNEI. The CDR3 sequence is 15 residues long. The DNA of the CDR3 is TGTGCCAGCACCCCATCGCAGGGGGAGAAAGAGACCCAGTACTTC. Translated: CASTPSQGEKETQYF.

The chain couples TRBV11-2 to TRBJ1-3, with 7 nucleotides matching TRBD1. The CDR3 consists of 18 residues. V lost 1 base, J lost 4 bases, and 13 bases stayed unmatched. Germline V gives CDR1 SGHAT, CDR2 FQNNGV. The CDR3: CASSLGGFQGQIGNTIYF. The CDR3 bases are TGTGCCAGCAGCTTAGGGGGTTTCCAGGGACAGATCGGAAACACCATATATTTT.

This rearrangement joins TRBV6-5 to TRBJ1-3, with unresolved D. This CDR3 region has 15 residues. Trimming shortened V by 0 bases and J by 3 bases, and 9 bases separated the two germline ends. The V gene's germline CDR1 is MNHEY and CDR2 SVGAGI. The CDR3 nucleotides read TGTGCCAGCAGTTACTCGAACGCGAATGGAAACACCATATATTTT. It is translated as CASSYSNANGNTIYF.

The rearrangement links TRBV4-1 to TRBJ1-5, with 7 bases aligning to TRBD1. Germline V gene data show CDR1 as MGHRA and CDR2 as YSYEKL. The V and J ends lost 3 bases and 1 base, in that order; junction bases with no gene match: 6. The CDR3 sequence is 16 residues long. The CDR3: CASSQGPGQSNQPQHF. The DNA of the CDR3 is TGCGCCAGCAGCCAGGGACCGGGACAGAGCAATCAGCCCCAGCATTTT.

V usage is TRBV15 and J usage is TRBJ2-5; a weak D match, TRBD2 (6 bases). CDR3 length: 16 residues. From germline, CDR1 is LNHNV and CDR2 YYDKDF (reference sequence). Trimming left V 1 base short and J 5 bases short, with 17 bases between. The CDR3 nucleotides read TGTGCCACCAGCAGAGTTGGAGGGAGCGGTCAGGAGACCCAGTACTTC. Translation gives CATSRVGGSGQETQYF.

This clone has a single count. V and J are TRBV9 and TRBJ1-1; D is unresolved. CDR3 length: 13 amino acids. Germline V gene data show CDR1 as SGDLS and CDR2 as YYNGEE. The V gene lost 1 base and the J gene lost 3 bases, with 7 bases spanning the gap. The CDR3 sequence: CASSVLMDTEAFF. CDR3 coding DNA: TGTGCCAGCAGCGTACTAATGGACACTGAAGCTTTCTTT.

The chain recombines TRBV4-2 with TRBJ1-1; unclear D gene. Trimming took off 4 bases at V and 1 base at J, with 4 bases between the two ends. CDR1 is LGHNA and CDR2 is YNFKEQ in the germline V gene. This CDR3 region has 12 residues. CDR3 region: CASSRQNTEAFF. The CDR3 nucleotides read TGTGCCAGCAGCCGGCAGAACACTGAAGCTTTCTTT.

The rearrangement uses TRBV9 and TRBJ2-2; D is unresolved. The CDR3 contains 12 residues. V shed 3 bases and J shed 6 bases, with 6 bases lying between them. The V gene's germline CDR1 is SGDLS and CDR2 YYNGEE. This CDR3 reads CASSGQSGELFF. The CDR3 DNA sequence: TGTGCCAGCAGCGGACAATCCGGGGAGCTGTTTTTT.